This is a list of T cell receptor beta chains from one sample in a study of Graves' ophthalmopathy and Graves' hyperthyroidism. In TCRdb, the multiplex PCR reads were re-called with MiXCR into one record per CDR3 protein. The sample shows roughly 160,000 distinct CDR3 sequences, 35% to 45% of them seen only once. The material sequenced was peripheral blood. The receptors shown here come from a young man with Graves' ophthalmopathy. CDR3s include the opening cysteine and the closing phenylalanine or tryptophan. The order of the fields is V gene, J gene, CDR3 protein.

TRBV28	TRBJ2-7	CASSLFMGGTEQYF
TRBV6-2/TRBV6-3	TRBJ1-2	CASSWLGRYGYTF
TRBV9	TRBJ1-2	CASSPGPTKDYGYTF
TRBV6-9	TRBJ2-6	CASRPLPGQGAFGLGANVLTF
TRBV28	TRBJ1-6	CASSFSGGGNSPLHF
TRBV2	TRBJ1-5	CASSESRVNSNQPQHF
TRBV6-5	TRBJ1-5	CASSYPGQGGNQPQHF
TRBV28	TRBJ2-5	CASNPIGLGGETQYF
TRBV6-5	TRBJ2-7	CASSYFGTSAYEQYF
TRBV28	TRBJ1-2	CASSLGRGNGYTF
TRBV28	TRBJ1-1	CASSSDRGYTEAFF
TRBV25-1	TRBJ1-1	CASNQGGMNTEAFF
TRBV28	TRBJ1-6	CASLDRDGNSPLHF
TRBV20-1	TRBJ2-7	CSASRTSGLIHEQYF
TRBV4-1	TRBJ1-1	CASSQFSGGNTEAFF
TRBV14	TRBJ2-5	CASSQDGPLEKETQYF
TRBV29-1	TRBJ1-1	CSARDSMNTEAFF
TRBV6-5	TRBJ2-6	CASSYPGRSSGANVLTF
TRBV30	TRBJ2-2	CAKRDTGELFF
TRBV7-8	TRBJ2-7	CASSSTPDSGNSYEQYF
TRBV6-5	TRBJ1-5	CASSSGQSSNQPQHF
TRBV12-3/TRBV12-4	TRBJ1-1	CASSLRGIEAFF
TRBV27	TRBJ2-5	CASKGDETQYF
TRBV12-3/TRBV12-4	TRBJ2-5	CASGGLEETQYF
TRBV5-4	TRBJ1-5	CASSLNGQGGQPQHF
TRBV6-5	TRBJ2-7	CASSYGSGVGEQYF
TRBV27	TRBJ2-7	CASSLSGREQYF
TRBV28	TRBJ1-1	CASNPGQGLNTEAFF
TRBV6-2/TRBV6-3	TRBJ1-2	CASRKLGYGYTF
TRBV14	TRBJ1-1	CASSQGPLDRVNTEAFF
TRBV7-8	TRBJ2-7	CASTRGTDYEQYF
TRBV7-3	TRBJ1-1	CASSFLSNTEAFF
TRBV6-5	TRBJ2-7	CASSYGATYEQYF
TRBV12-3/TRBV12-4	TRBJ2-5	CASSLAAGTQETQYF
TRBV12-3/TRBV12-4	TRBJ1-6	CASSLSTGRSLHF
TRBV28	TRBJ2-4	CASRPLDRVAKNIQYF
TRBV6-5	TRBJ1-6	CASSSDRGGSPLHF
TRBV19	TRBJ1-5	CASTRQSNQPQHF
TRBV4-3	TRBJ2-7	CASSQEGIAGYEQYF
TRBV6-1	TRBJ2-7	CASSEQVRSYEQYF
TRBV6-1	TRBJ1-2	CASSESDREGGYTF
TRBV6-1	TRBJ1-2	CAGRRGEDYGYTF
TRBV7-2	TRBJ1-2	CASSLYDRGGNYGYTF
TRBV7-8	TRBJ1-1	CASSRRDTGTEAFF
TRBV11-2	TRBJ2-7	CASSSTPGEEQYF
TRBV7-2	TRBJ1-1	CASSSHGRQAKFEAFF
TRBV20-1	TRBJ2-7	CSASQNSYEQYF
TRBV7-6	TRBJ2-7	CASSLFSSTTYEQYF
TRBV5-5	TRBJ1-1	CASSFGTVPEAFF
TRBV20-1	TRBJ1-1	CSAFGGVGTEAFF
TRBV12-5	TRBJ2-1	CASGGTDSPTGEQFF